The rows below give T cell receptor beta chains drawn from one sample of a study of molecular identifiers for immune sequencing clone quantification. TCRdb itself ran the PCR reads through MiXCR, one entry per CDR3 protein. The sample lists some 650,000 distinct CDR3 sequences, 15% to 20% occurring once. Sequenced input: naive CD8+ T cells from blood, with Jurkat cell RNA spiked in. The receptors stem from a human donor in good health. Some libraries in this study had Jurkat cell RNA spiked in. Each CDR3 is given with its conserved first and last residue. Each record gives: D gene, clone size, J gene, V gene, CDR3 protein, CDR3 DNA. A D gene is named only where the DNA matches it firmly. Part of the rows lack a size; the others show once, few, many or a class for expanded clones.

>.|.|TRBJ2-7|TRBV20-1
CSASGRIYEQYF
TGCAGTGCTAGCGGCCGAATCTACGAGCAGTACTTC
>.|few|TRBJ1-4|TRBV7-9
CASSLGRRFNEKLFF
TGTGCCAGCAGCTTAGGTCGTAGATTTAATGAAAAACTGTTTTTT
>TRBD2|many|TRBJ2-5|TRBV12-3/TRBV12-4
CASSGGGADLETQYF
TGTGCCAGCAGTGGCGGGGGGGCGGATCTGGAGACCCAGTACTTC
>TRBD1|.|TRBJ2-7|TRBV7-8
CASSYAPGQGSSEQYF
TGTGCCAGCAGTTACGCCCCGGGACAGGGGTCCTCCGAGCAGTACTTC
>.|many|TRBJ2-7|TRBV5-1
CASSLDRVMEQYF
TGCGCCAGCAGCTTGGACAGGGTGATGGAGCAGTACTTC
>.|many|TRBJ1-4|TRBV27
CASSSYRGNEKLFF
TGTGCCAGCAGTTCGTATCGGGGGAATGAAAAACTGTTTTTT
>.|many|TRBJ2-5|TRBV28
CASSFPGTQYF
TGTGCCAGCAGTTTCCCTGGGACCCAGTACTTC
>.|many|TRBJ2-1|TRBV5-1
CASSLARGYNEQFF
TGCGCCAGCAGCTTGGCGAGAGGATACAATGAGCAGTTCTTC
>TRBD2|many|TRBJ2-1|TRBV27
CASSPTSGGGSYNEQFF
TGTGCCAGCAGTCCAACTAGCGGGGGGGGGTCCTACAATGAGCAGTTCTTC
>TRBD2|few|TRBJ2-1|TRBV7-9
CASSFPSGDYNEQFF
TGTGCCAGCAGCTTCCCTAGCGGGGATTACAATGAGCAGTTCTTC
>TRBD1|many|TRBJ2-3|TRBV5-8
CASSGRTGGTDTQYF
TGTGCCAGCAGCGGAAGGACAGGGGGCACAGATACGCAGTATTTT
>TRBD2|.|TRBJ2-1|TRBV6-6
CASSYRTSGPYNEQFF
TGTGCCAGCAGTTACCGGACTAGCGGACCCTACAATGAGCAGTTCTTC
>TRBD2|many|TRBJ2-7|TRBV28
CASSFRGVTYEQYF
TGTGCCAGCAGTTTCCGGGGGGTAACCTACGAGCAGTACTTC
>TRBD2|.|TRBJ2-1|TRBV6-5
CASTPGGRYEQFF
TGTGCCAGCACCCCGGGGGGGAGATATGAGCAGTTCTTC
>.|.|TRBJ1-1|TRBV9
CASGYQGLGTEAFF
TGTGCCAGCGGCTACCAGGGCTTGGGCACTGAAGCTTTCTTT
>.|.|TRBJ2-2|TRBV14
CASSPLGTEELFF
TGTGCCAGCAGCCCTCTAGGAACCGAGGAGCTGTTTTTT
>.|many|TRBJ2-7|TRBV5-1
CASSFSRGGYEQYF
TGCGCCAGCAGCTTTTCCAGGGGGGGCTACGAGCAGTACTTC
>TRBD1|many|TRBJ1-5|TRBV20-1
CSARSDRGHLPNQPQHF
TGCAGTGCTAGATCAGACAGGGGTCACCTACCCAATCAGCCCCAGCATTTT
>.|.|TRBJ2-7|TRBV6-5
CASSPRQVRDPYEQYF
TGTGCCAGCAGCCCAAGACAAGTTCGGGACCCCTACGAGCAGTACTTC
>.|.|TRBJ2-7|TRBV6-2/TRBV6-3
CASSYIGGYGQYF
TGTGCCAGCAGTTACATCGGTGGTTACGGGCAGTACTTC
>.|many|TRBJ1-5|TRBV12-3/TRBV12-4
CASSLILNQPQHF
TGTGCCAGCAGTTTAATCCTCAATCAGCCCCAGCATTTT
>TRBD1|.|TRBJ1-1|TRBV6-2/TRBV6-3
CASGYGTGGTEAFF
TGTGCCAGCGGTTACGGGACAGGGGGCACTGAAGCTTTCTTT
>TRBD2|few|TRBJ2-1|TRBV7-9
CASSFPRGRAFNEQFF
TGTGCCAGCAGCTTTCCTCGCGGGAGGGCCTTCAATGAGCAGTTCTTC
>TRBD2|many|TRBJ2-2|TRBV7-9
CASSPSGRYTGELFF
TGTGCCAGCAGTCCTAGCGGGAGGTACACCGGGGAGCTGTTTTTT
>.|many|TRBJ1-3|TRBV9
CASSVSSVNSGNTIYF
TGTGCCAGCAGCGTGTCGTCAGTGAACTCTGGAAACACCATATATTTT